Detailed here is one T cell receptor beta chain. This clone was detected only a few times. Its specific antigen is unknown. No per-base quality is available; no much larger clone lies one base away. In the prospective study, participants were about 18 to 95 years old, resided in fewer than 25 geographic areas of the United States, and were enrolled through a virtual design. To assign participants to cohorts, the prospective study relied on clinical history that participants themselves reported in a screening survey and a study questionnaire. Recovered participants in ImmuneRACE Cohort 3 were defined as having two consecutive negative NP/OP PCR tests, clearance from a healthcare professional, or resolution of symptoms. Each participant in the prospective study had whole blood, serum and a nasopharyngeal or oropharyngeal swab collected by mobile phlebotomists. Over a roughly 2-month period, participants in the prospective study had the option of providing additional blood draws and questionnaires. Before DNA extraction, blood samples from the prospective study were shipped at room temperature or frozen.

The data belong to a study of blood T cell repertoires in COVID-19 (dated by TCRdb to about 2020). Looking at the study overall: Collaborator samples came from the United States, Italy and Spain and covered acute and convalescent phases of COVID-19. Where available, HLA class I and class II types were taken from metadata supplied by the sample provider and were not determined by assay-based typing. The samples were drawn from the first 160 participants of the ongoing ImmuneRACE study and from 1,254 subjects provided by 6 global collaborators. The repertoires were released in a freely available public database meant as a resource for research on the immune response to SARS-CoV-2. The material from the prospective study consisted of cDNA or gDNA derived from T cells, B-cell-depleted T cells, or PBMCs. The sample metadata nearly always contained a de-identified subject ID, COVID-19 status, age in years and sex. Deeply sampled blood TCRbeta repertoires from subjects exposed to, actively infected with, or recovered from COVID-19 were included in the dataset. Paper-wide results and their limitations: Clinical and demographic metadata were provided uncurated, with the amount varying by source and participant.

TCRbeta CDR3 regions were amplified from genomic DNA using the immunoSEQ Assay, a bias-controlled multiplex PCR. The authors processed their data as follows. Within the assay, amplification of reference gene primers was used to estimate how many nucleated cells each sample contained. To quantify the absolute abundance of each unique TCRbeta CDR3 rearrangement, sequence reads were collapsed and filtered. For each sample, productive Simpson clonality was calculated as the square root of Simpson's diversity index over productive rearrangements. TCRdb holds this immuneACCESS table with in-frame rearrangements only. Some clones are missing; in checked studies, unresolved V genes explain under half, and the rest has no known cause. V and J calls and clone size are as listed in that table; D and trimming were resolved from the DNA. The table for this sample lists fewer than 500,000 clones; around 87% of them were counted only once. Approximately 1.3% of the sample goes to the ten largest clones.

The specimen sequenced was PBMCs or T cells enriched from blood (not recorded which). This clonotype originated in a man aged 25 to 40 who had recovered from COVID-19.

In nucleotides, the sequence is TGTGCCAGCAGTTTGCAGGGATCGAACACCGGGGAGCTGTTTTTT. This encodes CASSLQGSNTGELFF. Recombination connected TRBV27 to TRBJ2-2; TRBD1 could be the D gene, as 5 bases match. CDR3 length: 15 amino acids, cysteine to phenylalanine. Here the CDR3 DNA is all that survives: 45 bases in frame from base 1. V and J lose 3 bases and 0 bases, and a span of 8 bases separates them. As encoded in the germline V gene (reference sequence), CDR1 is MNHEY while CDR2 is SMNVEV.